Shown below are 27 T cell receptor beta chains from a single sample sequenced in a study of blood T cell repertoires in COVID-19. Profiling relied on immunoSEQ multiplex PCR, and the TCRdb table lists in-frame clones only, not all of them. The sample shows 70,000 or so clones, about 92% of them seen only once. Sequenced: peripheral blood. The receptors derive from a man aged 50-60 years with acute or convalescent COVID-19.

The V and J genes are TRBV19 and TRBJ1-4, with unresolved D. V was shortened by 5 bases and J by 2 bases, with 12 bases between the two germline ends. The germline V gene has CDR1 LNHDA and CDR2 SQIVND (reference sequence). The CDR3 contains 15 residues. The CDR3 here is CASSSGGSTNEKLFF. Written as DNA, the CDR3 is TGTGCCAGTAGTTCCGGTGGTTCCACTAATGAAAAACTGTTTTTT.

This chain connects TRBV7-8 to TRBJ2-7; the match to TRBD2 covers 10 bases. This CDR3 spans 14 amino acids. After removal of 1 base from V and 6 bases from J, the junction contained 3 bases not matched to a gene. Germline CDR1 and CDR2: SGHVS and FQNEAQ. The CDR3 reads CASSLGLAGAEQYV. In DNA form, the CDR3 reads TGTGCCAGCAGCTTAGGGCTAGCGGGGGCCGAGCAGTACGTC.

The chain couples TRBV7-7 to TRBJ2-2; 9 bases fit TRBD1. Germline V gene lookup returns CDR1 SSHAT and CDR2 FNYEAQ (reference sequence). Trimming cost V 5 bases and J 1 base; bases outside gene matches: 2. This CDR3 has 15 residues. In nucleotides, the CDR3 is TGTGCCAGCAGCAAGGACAGGGGGAACACCGGGGAGCTGTTTTTT. This codes for CASSKDRGNTGELFF. Full variable domain (rest looked up from reference TRBV7-7 and TRBJ2-2): GAGVSQSPRYKVTKRGQDVTLRCDPISSHATLYWYQQALGQGPEFLTYFNYEAQPDKSGLPSDRFSAERPEGSISTLTIQRTEQRDSAMYRCASSKDRGNTGELFFGEGSRLTVL.

The V gene is TRBV3-1 (or the pseudogene TRBV3-2), the J gene TRBJ2-2; TRBD1 might be the D (6 bases). Trimming shortened V by 4 bases and J by 6 bases, and 12 bases separated the two germline ends. The CDR3 has 14 residues. Per germline, CDR1 LGHDT and CDR2 YNNKEL (reference sequence). CDR3 sequence (DNA): TGTGCCAGCAGCCCATTGGGACATTCCGGGGAGCTGTTTTTT. It specifies CASSPLGHSGELFF.

DNA for the CDR3: TGTGCCACCAGCAGACCCAGGGGTAAATCGGAGACAGATACGCAGTATTTT. It specifies CATSRPRGKSETDTQYF. The chain links TRBV15 to TRBJ2-3, with D possibly being TRBD1 (6 bases). The CDR3 runs to 17 residues. V was pared by 2 bases and J by 3 bases, with 18 bases between. Germline V lookup: CDR1 LNHNV, CDR2 YYDKDF (reference sequence).

This clone was found once. The gene calls are TRBV7-6 and TRBJ2-1; 9 bases line up with TRBD2. The CDR3 has 16 amino acids. The trim removed 1 base at V and 4 bases at J, leaving 5 bases unmatched. CDR1 is SGHVS and CDR2 is FNYEAQ in the germline V gene. The CDR3 sequence is CASSLGAGGLYNEQFF. The CDR3 DNA reads TGTGCCAGCAGCTTAGGCGCGGGAGGGCTGTACAATGAGCAGTTCTTC.

Concerning this clone: The same CDR3 is also encoded by other DNA sequences in this sample. This rearrangement joins TRBV12-3 or TRBV12-4 to TRBJ1-5, with D unresolved. Trimming stripped 1 base from V and 7 bases from J, with 8 bases between. CDR3 size: 13 residues. The CDR3 sequence: CASSLGGGQPQHF. CDR3 coding DNA: TGTGCCAGCAGTTTAGGGGGAGGCCAGCCCCAGCATTTT.

The rearrangement joins TRBV6-6 to TRBJ2-3; D not resolved. Germline lookup yields CDR1 MNHNY and CDR2 SVGAGI (reference sequence). The V gene lost 7 bases and the J gene lost 2 bases, with 4 bases spanning the gap. The CDR3 covers 11 residues. CDR3 nucleotides: TGTGCCAGCATCAACACAGATACGCAGTATTTT. Translation gives CASINTDTQYF.

The chain links TRBV9 to TRBJ2-5; D perhaps matches TRBD1 (5 bases). CDR3 length: 17 amino acids. Trimming stripped 0 bases from V and 5 bases from J, with 20 bases between. Germline V CDR1 and CDR2: SGDLS, YYNGEE. CDR3 nucleotides: TGTGCCAGCAGCGTAGATCCCCACGAAACAGGCGGTGAGACCCAGTACTTC. Translated: CASSVDPHETGGETQYF.

The genes are TRBV5-1 and TRBJ1-2, with 7 bases that match TRBD1. The CDR3 loop spans 15 amino acids. V was pared by 2 bases and J by 4 bases, with 8 bases of the junction left unmatched. Germline V gene data show CDR1 as SGHRS and CDR2 as YFSETQ. CDR3 protein: CASSFDGQASYGYTF. The CDR3 DNA follows: TGCGCCAGCAGCTTCGACGGACAGGCGTCCTATGGCTACACCTTC.

The J gene is TRBJ1-6, the V gene TRBV7-9; TRBD1 matches 8 bases. The CDR3 runs 14 residues. In germline, CDR1 is SEHNR, CDR2 FQNEAQ (reference sequence). Trimming removed 5 bases from V and 5 bases from J; junction bases left unmatched: 2. Written as DNA, the CDR3 is TGTGCCAGCAGCCAGACAGGGGATAATTCACCCCTCCACTTT. This translates into CASSQTGDNSPLHF.

The V and J genes are TRBV5-1 and TRBJ2-2; 12 bases match TRBD2. Germline V gene data show CDR1 as SGHRS and CDR2 as YFSETQ. The CDR3 covers 16 residues. The V and J ends lost 2 bases and 4 bases, in that order; junction bases with no gene match: 3. Written as DNA, the CDR3 is TGCGCCAGCAGCTTCGGACTAGCGGGAATCACCGGGGAGCTGTTTTTT. Its protein is CASSFGLAGITGELFF.

V and J are TRBV21-1 and TRBJ1-4. TRBV21-1 constitutes a pseudogene. The CDR3 spans 15 residues. The CDR3 DNA reads TGTGCCAGCAGCACTAATTGTGCAACTAATGAAAAACTGTTTTTT. Translated, it gives CASSTNCATNEKLFF.

V and J are TRBV10-3 and TRBJ2-7; 15 nucleotides line up with TRBD2. The germline V gene encodes CDR1 ENHRY and CDR2 SYGVKD. The V gene end was trimmed by 6 bases and the J gene end by 4 bases; junction bases not matched to a gene: 1. The CDR3 loop spans 14 amino acids. The CDR3 nucleotides are TGTGCCATCAGCGGACTAGCGGGAGGGTACGAGCAGTACTTC. Translation: CAISGLAGGYEQYF.

This clone showed up just a few times. The J gene is TRBJ2-3, the V gene TRBV27, with 7 bases matching TRBD2. The CDR3 spans 15 residues. CDR1 is MNHEY and CDR2 is SMNVEV in the germline V gene (reference sequence). Trimming at V came to 5 bases and at J to 5 bases, leaving 10 bases not matched to a gene. CDR3: CASSLQRGVIDTQYF. The DNA of the CDR3 is TGTGCCAGCAGTCTTCAGCGGGGAGTAATAGATACGCAGTATTTT.

This sequence joins TRBV14 and TRBJ1-2, with D possibly TRBD1 on 6 matching bases. V gave up 2 bases and J gave up 5 bases, with 21 bases separating them. Per germline, CDR1 SGHDN and CDR2 FVKESK. The CDR3 loop spans 17 amino acids. The CDR3 DNA is TGTGCCAGCAGCCAACTACAATACGGACAGATTCTTTATGGCTACACCTTC. Amino acid sequence: CASSQLQYGQILYGYTF. The complete variable domain, with remaining parts taken from reference TRBV14 and TRBJ1-2, reads EAGVTQFPSHSVIEKGQTVTLRCDPISGHDNLYWYRRVMGKEIKFLLHFVKESKQDESGMPNNRFLAERTGGTYSTLKVQPAELEDSGVYFCASSQLQYGQILYGYTFGSGTRLTVV.

The J gene is TRBJ2-1, the V gene TRBV5-4; tentative D call: TRBD2 (7 bases). Germline lookup yields CDR1 SGHNT and CDR2 YYREEE (reference sequence). This CDR3 comprises 16 residues. V was pared by 0 bases and J by 8 bases, with 18 bases between. CDR3 sequence reads: CASSLGGGAFVDEQFF. The CDR3 coding sequence is TGTGCCAGCAGCTTGGGAGGGGGGGCGTTCGTCGATGAGCAGTTCTTC.

The V and J genes are TRBV13 and TRBJ2-3; 8 positions match TRBD2. This CDR3 has 16 amino acids. Germline V CDR1 and CDR2: PRHDT, FYEKMQ (reference sequence). V was clipped by 5 bases and J by 8 bases; unmatched bases: 15. The DNA of the CDR3 is TGTGCCAGCAGCCCCGGGGGGACTAGGGGTTCGGGTACGCAGTATTTT. Translating gives CASSPGGTRGSGTQYF.

The CDR3 nucleotides are TGTGCCAGCAGTGCAAGGGGAGAGACCCAGTACTTC. Protein product: CASSARGETQYF. The chain combines TRBV2 with TRBJ2-5; D is perhaps TRBD1 (5 bases). This CDR3 region has 12 residues. The germline V gene encodes CDR1 SNHLY and CDR2 FYNNEI. The V gene lost 4 bases and the J gene lost 4 bases, with 7 bases spanning the gap.

The J gene is TRBJ1-5, the V gene TRBV6-2 or TRBV6-3; D unclear. Germline V gene data show CDR1 as MNHEY and CDR2 as SVGEGT. The CDR3 loop spans 13 amino acids. Deletions cut 0 bases from V and 9 bases from J, with 9 bases between. CDR3 residues: CASSYSNWSPQHF. The CDR3 nucleotides are TGTGCCAGCAGTTACTCGAACTGGTCGCCCCAGCATTTT.

This clone appeared once. The gene calls are TRBV5-1 and TRBJ2-7, with D possibly being TRBD2 (6 bases). This CDR3 spans 16 amino acids. Trimming stripped 0 bases from V and 2 bases from J, with 15 bases between. Germline V CDR1 and CDR2: SGHRS, YFSETQ. The CDR3 DNA reads as TGCGCCAGCAGCTTGGAATGGGACTCAAAAACCTACGAGCAGTACTTC. It translates to CASSLEWDSKTYEQYF. The full variable domain, completed using reference TRBV5-1 and TRBJ2-7, is KAGVTQTPRYLIKTRGQQVTLSCSPISGHRSVSWYQQTPGQGLQFLFEYFSETQRNKGNFPGRFSGRQFSNSRSEMNVSTLELGDSALYLCASSLEWDSKTYEQYFGPGTRLTVT.

The chain is built from TRBV28 and TRBJ2-3; D is perhaps TRBD1 (6 bases). V was pared by 8 bases and J by 1 base, with 7 bases between. The CDR3 is 12 residues long. Germline CDR1 is MDHEN and CDR2 is SYDVKM. CDR3 amino acids: CASAGGTDTQYF. CDR3 nucleotides: TGTGCCAGCGCAGGGGGCACAGATACGCAGTATTTT.

There are a few counts of this clone. The chain recombines TRBV7-3 with TRBJ2-2, with 7 nucleotides matching TRBD2. Germline V gives CDR1 SGHTA, CDR2 FQGTGA. V was pared by 4 bases and J by 6 bases, with 2 bases of the junction left unmatched. The CDR3 loop spans 13 amino acids. CDR3 sequence: CASSSTSAGELFF. The CDR3 region has the DNA TGTGCCAGCAGCTCTACTAGCGCCGGGGAGCTGTTTTTT.

The J gene is TRBJ2-2, the V gene TRBV3-1 (or the pseudogene TRBV3-2); possible D gene TRBD2, 5 bases. V dropped 4 bases and J dropped 2 bases, with 11 bases sitting between them. Germline lookup yields CDR1 LGHDT and CDR2 YNNKEL (reference sequence). The CDR3 is 15 residues long. The CDR3 loop is CASSRRTTNTGELFF. The CDR3 DNA is TGTGCCAGCAGCCGGAGGACCACTAACACCGGGGAGCTGTTTTTT.

V usage is TRBV5-8 and J usage is TRBJ2-5; weak D call: TRBD1 (7 bases). Looked up from germline, CDR1 is SGHTS and CDR2 is YDEGEE. The CDR3 runs to 15 residues. V dropped 4 bases and J dropped 1 base, with 14 bases sitting between them. CDR3 loop: CASSAGRTGQETQYF. In DNA form, the CDR3 reads TGTGCCAGCAGCGCAGGGAGGACAGGCCAAGAGACCCAGTACTTC.

The J gene is TRBJ1-4, the V gene TRBV15; D ambiguous. Trimming removed 0 bases from V and 12 bases from J, with 8 bases in between. Germline V gene data show CDR1 as LNHNV and CDR2 as YYDKDF (reference sequence). The CDR3 extends over 12 amino acids. The CDR3 here is CATSRDRRELFF. CDR3 sequence (DNA): TGTGCCACCAGCAGAGATAGACGGGAACTGTTTTTT.

The chain carries TRBV6-2 or TRBV6-3 and TRBJ2-7; possible D gene TRBD1, 6 bases. The CDR3 covers 17 residues. Germline V lookup: CDR1 MNHEY, CDR2 SVGEGT. Trimming removed 6 bases from V and 4 bases from J, with 25 bases in between. CDR3 DNA: TGTGCCAGCAGCAGACGTACTCCGGGACACGTGGCTTACGAGCAGTACTTC. Translated: CASSRRTPGHVAYEQYF.